These 32 T cell receptor beta chains originate from one sample sequenced in a study of T cells in Graves' hyperthyroidism and ophthalmopathy. Amplified TCR beta CDR3 regions derived from RNA transcripts. Carried out on the TCR CDR3, a first-round RT-PCR used the HTBI primer set. Each CDR3 protein is one row after TCRdb ran MiXCR on the multiplex PCR reads. This sample has more than 300,000 distinct CDR3 sequences, with 15% to 20% found just once. The source material was blood. The origin of the receptors is a woman younger than 45 with Graves' hyperthyroidism that later progressed to Graves' ophthalmopathy.

The V call is TRBV2, the J call TRBJ1-5; D is undetermined. This CDR3 is built from 15 residues. Germline V CDR1 and CDR2: SNHLY, FYNNEI. V was clipped by 2 bases and J by 0 bases, with 8 bases between them. The CDR3 DNA is TGTGCCAGCAGTGAAAGCGGGAGTAGCAATCAGCCCCAGCATTTT. Translation: CASSESGSSNQPQHF. Using reference TRBV2 and TRBJ1-5 for the parts outside the CDR3, the full variable domain is EPEVTQTPSHQVTQMGQEVILRCVPISNHLYFYWYRQILGQKVEFLVSFYNNEISEKSEIFDDQFSVERPDGSNFTLKIRSTKLEDSAMYFCASSESGSSNQPQHFGDGTRLSIL.

This chain connects TRBV28 to TRBJ2-7; TRBD1 aligns across 7 bases. Per germline, CDR1 MDHEN and CDR2 SYDVKM. This CDR3 spans 14 amino acids. Trimming took 7 bases from V and 2 from J; bases not matched to a gene: 8. The CDR3 is CASIAGTATYEQYF. The CDR3 DNA is TGTGCCAGCATTGCCGGGACAGCAACCTACGAGCAGTACTTC. The whole variable domain, filled in from reference TRBV28 and TRBJ2-7, reads DVKVTQSSRYLVKRTGEKVFLECVQDMDHENMFWYRQDPGLGLRLIYFSYDVKMKEKGDIPEGYSVSREKKERFSLILESASTNQTSMYLCASIAGTATYEQYFGPGTRLTVT.

The chain couples TRBV4-1 to TRBJ2-7; D gene unclear. V lost 2 bases to trimming and J lost 1 base, with 6 bases between them. CDR1 and CDR2 from the germline V gene are MGHRA and YSYEKL. The CDR3 runs 13 residues. The CDR3 sequence: CASSQTTSYEQYF. CDR3 bases: TGCGCCAGCAGCCAAACCACTTCCTACGAGCAGTACTTC.

The table lists this clonotype with many counts. One end of the junction fails to match germline, which may point to a read error. The V call is TRBV6-1, the J call TRBJ1-5, with no clear D. The CDR3 runs to 15 residues. From germline, CDR1 is MNHNS and CDR2 SASEGT. CDR3 protein: CASSEAYWSNQPQHF. CDR3 DNA sequence: TGTGCCAGCAGCGAAGCCTATTGGAGCAATCAGCCCCAGCATTTT.

This clonotype was detected only a few times. The chain uses TRBV25-1 and TRBJ2-7; D unclear. V lost 2 bases to trimming and J lost 7 bases, with 12 bases between them. The V gene's germline CDR1 is MGHDK and CDR2 SYGVNS. The CDR3 has 13 amino acids. CDR3 sequence (DNA): TGTGCCAGCAGTGAAGGGATCATCGGTGAGCAGTACTTC. Protein product: CASSEGIIGEQYF.

This clonotype was observed many times. V and J are TRBV10-3 and TRBJ1-1; D ambiguous. V lost 2 bases, J lost 5 bases, and 15 bases lay in between. The germline gives CDR1 ENHRY, CDR2 SYGVKD. This CDR3 is built from 15 residues. The chain's CDR3 is CAISEPTTGATEAFF. The DNA of the CDR3 is TGTGCCATCAGTGAGCCGACGACGGGTGCGACTGAAGCTTTCTTT.

This clonotype has more than one count but fewer than ten. V is TRBV18 and J is TRBJ2-7; D perhaps matches TRBD1 (6 bases). V lost 4 bases and J lost 1, with 32 bases in between. Per germline, CDR1 KGHSH and CDR2 LQKENI. CDR3 length: 21 residues. The CDR3 sequence: CASSHTGFRDIATSKSYEQYF. CDR3 nucleotides: TGTGCCAGCTCACACACCGGATTCCGGGACATCGCCACTTCGAAATCCTACGAGCAGTACTTC.

This clonotype showed up many times. This sequence joins TRBV12-3 or TRBV12-4 and TRBJ2-1, with 8 bases that match TRBD1. The CDR3 loop spans 15 amino acids. Trimming cost V 5 bases and J 8 bases; bases outside gene matches: 11. CDR3 bases: TGTGCCAGCAGTGCCGGACAGGGTCTGAGGGATGAGCAGTTCTTC. As protein: CASSAGQGLRDEQFF.

V usage is TRBV20-1 and J usage is TRBJ1-1; D is perhaps TRBD1 (5 bases). This CDR3 is built from 13 residues. The germline V gene has CDR1 DFQATT and CDR2 SNEGSKA (reference sequence). The CDR3 is CTAGNGKNTEAFF. The CDR3 DNA is TGCACCGCAGGGAATGGGAAAAACACTGAAGCTTTCTTT.

In the case of this clonotype: This may stem from a read error, because a much larger clone lies one nucleotide away. The V and J genes are TRBV5-1 and TRBJ2-3; D may be TRBD1 or TRBD2 (6 bases each). CDR1 is SGHRS and CDR2 is YFSETQ in the germline V gene. There are 17 residues in the CDR3. The CDR3: CASSLGVQEGGTNTQYF. Here the CDR3 DNA reads TGCGCCAGCAGCTTGGGGGTCCAGGAGGGGGGCACAAATACGCAGTATTTT.

This clonotype occurred many times. The V and J genes are TRBV28 and TRBJ1-3; D possibly corresponds to TRBD1 (5 bases). V shed 3 bases and J shed 4 bases, with 13 bases lying between them. The germline CDR1 and CDR2 sequences are MDHEN and SYDVKM. This CDR3 has 15 amino acids. As DNA, the CDR3 is TGTGCCAGCAGTTTGGTGGACACTGCCGGAAACACCATATATTTT. Protein: CASSLVDTAGNTIYF.

Only a few counts were recorded for this clonotype. This sequence joins TRBV20-1 and TRBJ2-1; D unresolved. CDR3 length: 15 amino acids. The germline V gene has CDR1 DFQATT and CDR2 SNEGSKA (reference sequence). Trimming shortened V by 0 bases and J by 6 bases, and 15 bases separated the two germline ends. The CDR3 bases are TGCAGTGCTAGAGATGATTTCCAGCACGGCAATGAGCAGTTCTTC. Its translation is CSARDDFQHGNEQFF.

This clonotype was picked up many times. The chain joins TRBV10-3 to TRBJ2-3, with unresolved D. V was shortened by 0 bases and J by 0 bases, with 10 bases between the two germline ends. Per the germline V gene, CDR1 is ENHRY and CDR2 is SYGVKD. The CDR3 is 16 amino acids. CDR3 residues: CAISESIAASTDTQYF. The DNA for the CDR3 is TGTGCCATCAGTGAGTCGATTGCAGCTAGCACAGATACGCAGTATTTT.

This clonotype was seen at least ten times. The chain employs TRBV4-2 and TRBJ1-1; possibly TRBD1 for D (5 bases). Trimming cost V 0 bases and J 4 bases, with 15 bases left between them. This CDR3 has 16 amino acids. Germline CDR1 and CDR2: LGHNA and YNFKEQ. CDR3 region: CASSQELRGSGTEAFF. In nucleotides, the CDR3 is TGTGCCAGCAGCCAAGAGTTAAGGGGAAGCGGCACTGAAGCTTTCTTT.

There are many counts of this clonotype. The chain joins TRBV27 to TRBJ2-1; 12 nucleotides agree with TRBD2. Germline CDR1 and CDR2: MNHEY and SMNVEV (reference sequence). The CDR3 contains 17 residues. Unmatched junction bases numbered 9, after V lost 5 bases and J lost 4 bases. The CDR3 DNA is TGTGCCAGCAGTCCAGGTCTAGCGGGAGGGTCTTACAATGAGCAGTTCTTC. This encodes CASSPGLAGGSYNEQFF.

This clonotype occurred a few times. The chain uses TRBV7-9 and TRBJ1-1; 9 positions agree with TRBD1. V lost 5 bases, J lost 1 base, and 11 bases stayed unmatched. There are 17 residues in the CDR3. The germline gives CDR1 SEHNR, CDR2 FQNEAQ (reference sequence). The CDR3 DNA reads TGTGCCAGCAGCCCAATAGATGGGACAGGGAAGAACACTGAAGCTTTCTTT. Amino acids: CASSPIDGTGKNTEAFF. Complete variable domain (other parts from reference TRBV7-9 and TRBJ1-1): DTGVSQNPRHKITKRGQNVTFRCDPISEHNRLYWYRQTLGQGPEFLTYFQNEAQLEKSRLLSDRFSAERPKGSFSTLEIQRTEQGDSAMYLCASSPIDGTGKNTEAFFGQGTRLTVV.

This clonotype was recorded many times. This chain links TRBV6-5 with TRBJ2-1; 8 bases line up with TRBD2. J was trimmed by 8 bases and V by 2 bases; bases with no gene match: 14. The CDR3 contains 17 residues. Germline V gene data show CDR1 as MNHEY and CDR2 as SVGAGI. For the CDR3, the DNA is TGTGCCAGCAGTTACGCGGGAGGCCCGACGTTAGGTGATGAGCAGTTCTTC. It encodes CASSYAGGPTLGDEQFF.

About this clonotype: Likely a read error: the CDR3 ends without its conserved phenylalanine or tryptophan. The chain carries TRBV20-1 and TRBJ2-7, with 8 positions matching TRBD1. CDR3 length: 15 residues. V lost 7 bases to trimming and J lost 4 bases; unmatched junction nucleotides: 15. Germline V lookup: CDR1 DFQATT, CDR2 SNEGSKA (reference sequence). CDR3: CSVNIRGRFPYEQYL. DNA for the CDR3: TGCAGTGTCAACATCAGGGGGCGCTTCCCTTACGAGCAGTACCTC.

The table lists this clonotype with a few counts. This chain uses TRBV6-5 with TRBJ2-7; D unresolved. The V gene's germline CDR1 is MNHEY and CDR2 SVGAGI. This CDR3 has 13 residues. Trimming removed 4 bases at V and 6 bases at J, with 13 bases between. CDR3 sequence reads: CASSSSAMGEQYF. CDR3 coding DNA: TGTGCCAGCAGTTCGAGTGCTATGGGCGAGCAGTACTTC.

CDR3 in amino acids: CSVSRLAGYNEQFF. Written as DNA, the CDR3 is TGCAGCGTATCTAGACTAGCGGGCTACAATGAGCAGTTCTTC. The chain joins TRBV29-1 to TRBJ2-1, with 10 bases lining up with TRBD2. The CDR3 consists of 14 residues. The ends lost 6 bases at V and 3 bases at J; junction bases unmatched: 5. Germline V gene lookup returns CDR1 SQVTM and CDR2 ANQGSEA.

This rearrangement joins TRBV5-1 to TRBJ2-1; D gene uncertain. V was shortened by 5 bases and J by 8 bases, with 11 bases between the two germline ends. Germline loops: CDR1 SGHRS, CDR2 YFSETQ. The length of the CDR3 is 12 residues. The CDR3 DNA reads as TGCGCCAGCAGATTCACCCAGTATGAGCAGTTCTTC. Translated, it gives CASRFTQYEQFF.

The CDR3 reads CASSPAGGRDTGELFF. The CDR3 nucleotides read TGTGCCAGCAGCCCCGCGGGAGGGCGGGACACCGGGGAGCTGTTTTTT. The chain combines TRBV9 with TRBJ2-2, with 9 nucleotides matching TRBD2. Germline CDR1 SGDLS, CDR2 YYNGEE. The J segment lost 3 bases and the V segment lost 4 bases, leaving 7 bases of the junction unmatched. The CDR3 extends over 16 amino acids.

This clonotype was observed many times. This sequence joins TRBV6-1 and TRBJ2-7, with 12 bases fitting TRBD2. Germline V lookup: CDR1 MNHNS, CDR2 SASEGT. V lost 7 bases and J lost 0; bases outside the gene matches: 7. This CDR3 comprises 16 residues. CDR3 in DNA: TGTGCCAGCATACCGCTACTAGCGGGGGGCTCCTACGAGCAGTACTTC. Protein product: CASIPLLAGGSYEQYF.

The chain has TRBV15 and TRBJ2-3; D perhaps matches TRBD2 (6 bases). CDR1 and CDR2 from the germline V gene are LNHNV and YYDKDF (reference sequence). The CDR3 contains 15 residues. Trimming shortened V by 3 bases and J by 3 bases, and 13 bases separated the two germline ends. The chain's CDR3 is CATSRTGGQTDTQYF. The CDR3 bases are TGTGCCACCAGCAGGACCGGGGGTCAGACAGATACGCAGTATTTT.

This clonotype was seen a few times. Written as DNA, the CDR3 is TGCGCCAGCAGCCAAGTACATACGCGGGAACCCTATGGCTACACCTTC. This gives the protein CASSQVHTREPYGYTF. The chain couples TRBV4-1 to TRBJ1-2; D call uncertain. Germline CDR1 reads MGHRA; CDR2 reads YSYEKL. This CDR3 contains 16 residues. V was cut by 1 base and J by 4 bases, with 16 bases left in between.

This clonotype has a count of ten or more. The chain has TRBV12-3 or TRBV12-4 and TRBJ2-7, with 9 bases fitting TRBD2. The CDR3 runs 18 residues. V lost 5 bases, J lost 3 bases, and 17 bases stayed unmatched. CDR3 loop: CASSPKQPTSGQNYEQYF. CDR3 in DNA: TGTGCCAGCAGTCCCAAGCAACCTACTAGCGGGCAAAACTACGAGCAGTACTTC.

The J gene is TRBJ2-7, the V gene TRBV19, with a possible D match to TRBD1 (6 bases). This CDR3 comprises 14 residues. Germline V lookup: CDR1 LNHDA, CDR2 SQIVND (reference sequence). The V end lost 3 bases, the J end lost 1 base, and 10 bases lay between the germline ends. The CDR3 sequence: CASSMGAGSYEQYF. DNA of the CDR3: TGTGCCAGTAGTATGGGGGCAGGGTCCTACGAGCAGTACTTC.

The table lists this clonotype with many counts. This chain's CDR3 is CSALTGTIGEQYF. DNA of the CDR3: TGCAGTGCCCTTACAGGGACTATCGGCGAGCAGTACTTC. The rearrangement links TRBV20-1 to TRBJ2-7; TRBD2 might be the D (7 bases). Trimming shortened V by 6 bases and J by 6 bases, and 18 bases separated the two germline ends. Germline loops: CDR1 DFQATT, CDR2 SNEGSKA (reference sequence). The CDR3 runs to 13 residues.

This clonotype was counted at least ten times. The chain employs TRBV5-1 and TRBJ2-1; 9 nucleotides agree with TRBD2. The V gene end was trimmed by 1 base and the J gene end by 2 bases; junction bases not matched to a gene: 7. The germline V gene has CDR1 SGHRS and CDR2 YFSETQ. The CDR3 has 17 residues. Written as DNA, the CDR3 is TGCGCCAGCAGCTTGACCGCTCGGACTAGCGCCTACAATGAGCAGTTCTTC. The encoded protein is CASSLTARTSAYNEQFF.

The CDR3, as DNA: TGTGCCAGCAGTGGAACTAGCGGGTCGAGCTCCTACAATGAGCAGTTCTTC. This encodes CASSGTSGSSSYNEQFF. The J gene is TRBJ2-1, the V gene TRBV2; 9 bases agree with TRBD2. J gave up 0 bases and V 4 bases, and 7 bases lay outside the gene matches. This CDR3 is built from 17 residues. From germline, CDR1 is SNHLY and CDR2 FYNNEI. The complete variable domain, with remaining parts taken from reference TRBV2 and TRBJ2-1, reads EPEVTQTPSHQVTQMGQEVILRCVPISNHLYFYWYRQILGQKVEFLVSFYNNEISEKSEIFDDQFSVERPDGSNFTLKIRSTKLEDSAMYFCASSGTSGSSSYNEQFFGPGTRLTVL.

Note on this clonotype: Given a much more abundant clone one base away, this may be a read error. The rearrangement joins TRBV7-9 to TRBJ1-1; unclear D gene. The germline gives CDR1 SEHNR, CDR2 FQNEAQ (reference sequence). Trimming cost V 1 base and J 5 bases, with 14 bases left between them. This CDR3 has 15 residues. The CDR3 loop reads CASSLVHPFKTEAFF. The CDR3, as DNA: TGTGCCAGCAGCTTAGTGCATCCTTTTAAGACTGAAGCTTTCTTT.

This clonotype was recorded a few times. The gene calls are TRBV19 and TRBJ1-2, with 7 bases lining up with TRBD1. The CDR3 spans 15 residues. V lost 5 bases, J lost 4 bases, and 10 bases stayed unmatched. The germline CDR1 and CDR2 sequences are LNHDA and SQIVND (reference sequence). The CDR3 sequence: CASSSTGTDFYGYTF. The CDR3 bases are TGTGCCAGTAGTTCGACCGGGACAGACTTCTATGGCTACACCTTC.